The 21 T cell receptor beta chains below come from one sample, sequenced in a study of OX40 agonist ivuxolimab in advanced cancers. Libraries were constructed by the immunoSEQ multiplex PCR assay. In TCRdb, the immuneACCESS table is reduced to in-frame sequences with V and J assigned. These tables do not hold every clone; where another copy was compared, an unresolved V gene accounts for under half, and the others remain unexplained. A total of about 32,000 clones appear in this sample, 81% of them only once. 20% to 25% of the sample goes to the ten largest clones. The material sequenced was CD4+ or CD8+ T cells sorted from blood, taken in a trial of the OX40 agonist ivuxolimab. The receptor source for this set is an adult with an advanced solid tumor such as melanoma, head and neck, liver or kidney cancer.

V and J are TRBV27 and TRBJ1-2, with TRBD1 matching over 8 bases. Looked up from germline, CDR1 is MNHEY and CDR2 is SMNVEV (reference sequence). The CDR3 loop spans 18 amino acids. V lost 5 bases, J lost 6 bases, and 20 bases stayed unmatched. CDR3 in DNA: TGTGCCAGCAGTGCTTGGTCGACGGGCAGGGGGCCGCGAGATGGCTACACCTTC. This sequence encodes CASSAWSTGRGPRDGYTF.

The J gene is TRBJ1-1, the V gene TRBV6-5, with D unresolved. Germline V lookup: CDR1 MNHEY, CDR2 SVGAGI. Trimming removed 4 bases from V and 1 base from J, with 7 bases in between. The CDR3 length is 13 residues. In DNA form, the CDR3 reads TGTGCCAGCAGTTCAGAGCCGAACACTGAAGCTTTCTTT. Protein sequence: CASSSEPNTEAFF.

The rearrangement uses TRBV2 and TRBJ1-3; D is unclear. The CDR3 totals 16 residues. Germline V gives CDR1 SNHLY, CDR2 FYNNEI. The V gene lost 4 bases and the J gene lost 2 bases, with 15 bases spanning the gap. CDR3 DNA: TGTGCCAGCAGTGCAGGTTGGGCAGACCCTGGAAACACCATATATTTT. Its translation is CASSAGWADPGNTIYF.

This clone was counted between two and nine times. The rearrangement joins TRBV5-5 to TRBJ2-7; no clear D. V was pared by 0 bases and J by 4 bases, with 2 bases between. CDR1 is SGHKS and CDR2 is YYEKEE in the germline V gene (reference sequence). CDR3 length: 11 amino acids. The CDR3 DNA reads TGTGCCAGCAGCTTGGATTACGAGCAGTACTTC. Translated: CASSLDYEQYF.

This sequence joins TRBV7-2 and TRBJ1-2; 8 nucleotides align to TRBD1. V lost 5 bases, J lost 8 bases, and 7 bases stayed unmatched. This CDR3 region has 13 residues. In germline, CDR1 is SGHTA, CDR2 FQGNSA. CDR3 in DNA: TGTGCCAGCAGCACTGGACAGGGATGGGGCTACACCTTC. It specifies CASSTGQGWGYTF.

The V call is TRBV5-4, the J call TRBJ2-7, with TRBD1 identical over 7 bases. CDR3 length: 17 amino acids. V lost 0 bases and J lost 7; bases outside the gene matches: 16. CDR1 is SGHNT, CDR2 YYREEE, per germline (reference sequence). The CDR3 spells CASSLEGRAGGSFEQYF. The CDR3 DNA follows: TGTGCCAGCAGCTTGGAGGGTAGGGCAGGGGGTTCATTTGAGCAGTACTTC.

The chain combines TRBV27 with TRBJ2-3, with D maybe TRBD1 (5 bases). The germline V gene has CDR1 MNHEY and CDR2 SMNVEV (reference sequence). Trimming left V 3 bases short and J 9 bases short, with 13 bases between. The length of the CDR3 is 13 residues. This CDR3 is CASSLGPSPTQYF. CDR3 DNA: TGTGCCAGCAGTTTGGGGCCCTCCCCCACGCAGTATTTT.

The rearrangement joins TRBV9 to TRBJ2-2; a possible D gene is TRBD2 (5 bases). Germline V gene data show CDR1 as SGDLS and CDR2 as YYNGEE. Trimming stripped 4 bases from V and 4 bases from J, with 14 bases between. The CDR3 has 15 amino acids. This chain's CDR3 is CASSTRVEVTGELFF. The CDR3 coding sequence is TGTGCCAGCAGCACCCGAGTGGAGGTCACCGGGGAGCTGTTTTTT.

V and J are TRBV10-3 and TRBJ1-6; D call uncertain. CDR1 and CDR2 from the germline V gene are ENHRY and SYGVKD. Trimming removed 0 bases from V and 10 bases from J, with 4 bases in between. The CDR3 contains 12 residues. As DNA, the CDR3 is TGTGCCATCAGTGAGTCCCCATCACCCCTCCACTTT. This gives the protein CAISESPSPLHF.

The chain carries TRBV5-8 and TRBJ2-4; TRBD1 agrees at 7 bases. This CDR3 contains 15 residues. CDR1 is SGHTS and CDR2 is YDEGEE in the germline V gene. Trimming at V came to 4 bases and at J to 0 bases, leaving 4 bases not matched to a gene. CDR3 region: CASSRTGRAKNIQYF. CDR3 DNA: TGTGCCAGCAGCCGGACAGGAAGAGCCAAAAACATTCAGTACTTC.

In this sample, this clone turned up once. This chain uses TRBV11-2 with TRBJ2-5; the D is unclear. The germline CDR1 and CDR2 sequences are SGHAT and FQNNGV. This CDR3 region has 14 residues. V dropped 5 bases and J dropped 5 bases, with 15 bases sitting between them. The CDR3 spells CASSPYGFGETQYF. CDR3 DNA: TGTGCCAGCAGCCCCTATGGCTTCGGTGAGACCCAGTACTTC.

The V call is TRBV5-4, the J call TRBJ1-2, with 7 bases lining up with TRBD1. This CDR3 has 14 amino acids. The trim removed 2 bases at V and 2 bases at J, leaving 3 bases unmatched. CDR1 SGHNT and CDR2 YYREEE come from the germline V gene (reference sequence). In DNA form, the CDR3 reads TGTGCCAGCAGCTTAGGGACAGAAAACTATGGCTACACCTTC. Translating gives CASSLGTENYGYTF. The variable domain in full, completed from reference TRBV5-4 and TRBJ1-2, reads ETGVTQSPTHLIKTRGQQVTLRCSSQSGHNTVSWYQQALGQGPQFIFQYYREEENGRGNFPPRFSGLQFPNYSSELNVNALELDDSALYLCASSLGTENYGYTFGSGTRLTVV.

This clone was seen just once. The rearrangement uses TRBV29-1 and TRBJ2-1; 11 bases are a match to TRBD2. Losses at the gene ends were 6 bases for V and 9 bases for J; bases not matched to a gene: 10. CDR1 SQVTM and CDR2 ANQGSEA come from the germline V gene. CDR3 length equals 14 residues. The CDR3: CSVYGLAGGGEQFF. The DNA for the CDR3 is TGCAGCGTCTATGGACTAGCGGGTGGGGGTGAGCAGTTCTTC.

The CDR3 region is CASSDPGTGSPQYF. The CDR3 DNA reads as TGCGCCAGCAGTGACCCCGGGACAGGGTCCCCGCAGTACTTC. The V call is TRBV10-2, the J call TRBJ2-5; 9 bases are a match to TRBD1. This CDR3 is 14 amino acids long. The V gene's germline CDR1 is WSHSY and CDR2 SAAADI. V lost 3 bases to trimming and J lost 11 bases; unmatched junction nucleotides: 10.

The rearrangement joins TRBV27 to TRBJ2-5; D unclear. CDR3 size: 13 residues. Trimming cost V 4 bases and J 0 bases, with 6 bases left between them. CDR1 is MNHEY, CDR2 SMNVEV, per germline (reference sequence). The CDR3 loop reads CASSYRYQETQYF. In DNA form, the CDR3 reads TGTGCCAGCAGTTATAGATACCAAGAGACCCAGTACTTC.

The chain combines TRBV5-5 with TRBJ2-1; D uncertain. The ends were cut back, 0 bases at V and 0 bases at J, with 10 bases in the middle. There are 16 residues in the CDR3. CDR1 and CDR2 from the germline V gene are SGHKS and YYEKEE (reference sequence). The CDR3 is CASSLEAQSSYNEQFF. For the CDR3, the DNA is TGTGCCAGCAGCTTGGAGGCCCAGAGCTCCTACAATGAGCAGTTCTTC.

A note on this clone: An end of the junction does not agree with germline; a read error may underlie this. This chain connects TRBV27 to TRBJ2-6, with TRBD1 matching over 9 bases. This CDR3 is built from 18 residues. The germline CDR1 and CDR2 sequences are MNHEY and SMNVEV (reference sequence). CDR3 sequence: CASSPGQGLPSGADVLTF. The CDR3 nucleotides are TGTGCCAGCAGCCCAGGACAGGGGTTACCCTCTGGGGCCGACGTCCTGACTTTC.

This clone was observed a handful of times. The chain uses TRBV29-1 and TRBJ1-1; maybe TRBD1 (5 bases). V lost 7 bases, J lost 11 bases, and 23 bases lay in between. Germline CDR1 SQVTM, CDR2 ANQGSEA. This CDR3 is built from 13 residues. In nucleotides, the CDR3 is TGCAGCGGGGGGACGGGGCCGGAGTTTGGGGCTTTCTTT. Translated: CSGGTGPEFGAFF.

J is TRBJ1-2 and V is TRBV6-5; 8 bases agree with TRBD1. Germline-derived CDR1 and CDR2 are MNHEY and SVGAGI. V lost 6 bases and J lost 4; bases outside the gene matches: 7. The CDR3 loop spans 14 amino acids. CDR3 DNA: TGTGCCAGCAGGTTTCAGGGGGCCAGCTATGGCTACACCTTC. As protein: CASRFQGASYGYTF.

The table lists this clone with a few counts. In DNA, the CDR3 is TGTGCCAGCAGCTTCAGACAGGGCCGTGAAGCTTTCTTT. Translating gives CASSFRQGREAFF. The rearrangement links TRBV5-6 to TRBJ1-1; 7 bases line up with TRBD1. Germline CDR1 SGHDT, CDR2 YYEEEE. The CDR3 sequence is 13 residues long. V trimming: 2 bases; J trimming: 7 bases; junction bases outside the gene matches: 5.

The V call is TRBV6-5, the J call TRBJ2-2; D is perhaps TRBD1 or TRBD2 (5 bases each). CDR3 length: 14 amino acids. CDR1 MNHEY and CDR2 SVGAGI come from the germline V gene. Trimming took 2 bases from V and 5 from J, leaving 9 bases between them. The CDR3, as DNA: TGTGCCAGCAGTTACAGGGACGGGACCGGGGAGCTGTTTTTT. Translated: CASSYRDGTGELFF.